This T cell receptor (beta chain) is from a study of blood T cell repertoires in COVID-19. Study-level information: COVID-19 samples from acute and convalescent phases originated in the United States, Italy and Spain. T cells, B-cell-depleted T cells, or PBMCs provided the cDNA or gDNA that served as material.

Seattle's enrolled individuals joined amid active infection and were then monitored longitudinally. Trimming took off 2 bases at V and 7 bases at J, with 18 bases between the two ends. Germline CDR1 is SGHVS and CDR2 is FQNEAQ. The CDR3 contains 16 residues. As handled by the study authors: Reference gene primer amplification yielded estimated nucleated cell counts. Only in-frame clones appear in the TCRdb table, and some are missing; sequencing was by immunoSEQ multiplex PCR. That table gives V, J and clone size, and the DNA gave D and trimming. The sample lists hundreds of thousands of clones; almost 85% were seen once.

Specimen: peripheral blood. The V call is TRBV7-8, the J call TRBJ2-1, with D tentatively TRBD1 (6 bases). The sequence was obtained from a man in his fifties with COVID-19, enrolled during active disease. The CDR3 protein is CASSLRLGGVNNEQFF. Written as DNA, the CDR3 is TGTGCCAGCAGCTTAAGATTAGGGGGAGTTAATAATGAGCAGTTCTTC.